The following is a T cell receptor beta chain sequence with its context. The antigen is undetermined. This sample was taken from a study of graft-versus-host responses after intestinal transplantation. Looking at the study overall: Induction with anti-thymocyte globulin, then tacrolimus and steroids for three to four years, was given to all recipients. Findings of the study overall: Declining HvG levels early post-transplant were linked to peak circulating GvH clone levels. Graft-versus-host to host-versus-graft clonal ratios in allografts were high in patients with graft-donor T cell macrochimerism. The recipient marrow held GvH clones, and some of them showed up first in ileum or blood.

There are 16 residues in the CDR3. Germline CDR1 SGHVS, CDR2 FQNEAQ. Trimming stripped 4 bases from V and 0 bases from J, with 12 bases between. Sequencing used immunoSEQ multiplex PCR; TCRdb keeps in-frame clones, though not all of them. In the table there are 40,000 or so clones, roughly 91% of which are singletons. This TCR derives from a human patient who received an intestinal transplant, so some T cells may come from the graft donor. The gene calls are TRBV7-8 and TRBJ2-2; TRBD2 is a possible D gene (6 bases). The sample here was PBMCs, taken roughly 270 days after transplant. The CDR3 bases are TGTGCCAGCAGCTCCCCGACGGGGGCGAACACCGGGGAGCTGTTTTTT. Its translation: CASSSPTGANTGELFF. Full variable domain (outside the CDR3, taken from reference TRBV7-8 and TRBJ2-2): GAGVSQSPRYKVAKRGQDVALRCDPISGHVSLFWYQQALGQGPEFLTYFQNEAQLDKSGLPSDRFFAERPEGSVSTLKIQRTQQEDSAVYLCASSSPTGANTGELFFGEGSRLTVL.